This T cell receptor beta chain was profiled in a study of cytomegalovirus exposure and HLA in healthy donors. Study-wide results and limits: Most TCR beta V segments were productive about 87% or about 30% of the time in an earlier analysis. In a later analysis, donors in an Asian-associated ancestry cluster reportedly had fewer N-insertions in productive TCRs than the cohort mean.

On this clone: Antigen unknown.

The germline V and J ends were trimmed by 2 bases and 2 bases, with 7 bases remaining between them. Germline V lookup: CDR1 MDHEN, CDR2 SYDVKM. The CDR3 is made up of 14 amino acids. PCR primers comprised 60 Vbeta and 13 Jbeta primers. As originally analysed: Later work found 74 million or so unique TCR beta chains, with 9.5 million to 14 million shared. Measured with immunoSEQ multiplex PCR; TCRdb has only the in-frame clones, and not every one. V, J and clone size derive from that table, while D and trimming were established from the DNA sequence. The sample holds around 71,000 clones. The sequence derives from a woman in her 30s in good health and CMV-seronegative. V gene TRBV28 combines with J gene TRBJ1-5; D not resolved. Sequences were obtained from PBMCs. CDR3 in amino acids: CASSLAGGNQPQHF. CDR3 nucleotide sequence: TGTGCCAGCAGTTTAGCCGGGGGCAATCAGCCCCAGCATTTT.